This T cell receptor beta chain emerged from a study of shared clonotypes between healthy human individuals. Study-wide results and limits: Naive subsets generally exceeded memory subsets in estimated richness.

Worth noting for this clone: The antigen remains unidentified.

Data came from immunoSEQ multiplex PCR; TCRdb stores just in-frame clones and leaves some out. The sample includes 2,100,000 or so clones, about 94% seen only once; the top ten take 0.1% to 0.15%. The CDR3 is made up of 15 amino acids. V was clipped by 3 bases and J by 7 bases, with 18 bases between them. Germline loops: CDR1 WNHNN, CDR2 SYGVQD (reference sequence). This sequence originates from a man aged 18 to 30 in good health. The sample was naive CD4+ T cells sorted from blood. Subset defined: CD45RA+ positively selected. This chain connects TRBV10-1 to TRBJ1-1, with no clear D. CDR3 DNA: TGCGCCAGCAGTGACCCTCAGATGGGGAAAGGTGAAGCTTTCTTT. Translated: CASSDPQMGKGEAFF.